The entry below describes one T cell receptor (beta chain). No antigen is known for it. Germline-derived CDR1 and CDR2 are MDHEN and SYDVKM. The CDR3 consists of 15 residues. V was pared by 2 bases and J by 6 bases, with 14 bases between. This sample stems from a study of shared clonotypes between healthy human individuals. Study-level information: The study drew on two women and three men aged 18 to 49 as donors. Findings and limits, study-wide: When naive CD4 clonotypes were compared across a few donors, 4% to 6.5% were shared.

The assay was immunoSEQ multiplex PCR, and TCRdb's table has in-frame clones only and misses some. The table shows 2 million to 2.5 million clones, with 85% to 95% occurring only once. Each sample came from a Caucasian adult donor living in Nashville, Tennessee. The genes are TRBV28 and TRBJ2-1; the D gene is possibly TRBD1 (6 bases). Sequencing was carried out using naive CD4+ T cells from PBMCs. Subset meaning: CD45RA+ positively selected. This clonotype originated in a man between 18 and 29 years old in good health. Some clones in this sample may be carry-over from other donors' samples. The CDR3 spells CASSLPGHRANEQFF. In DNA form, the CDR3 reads TGTGCCAGCAGTTTACCGGGACATCGAGCCAATGAGCAGTTCTTC.